A single sample is the source of the 13 T cell receptor beta chains below, sequenced in a study of shared clonotypes between healthy human individuals. This table comes from immunoSEQ multiplex PCR, and its TCRdb copy is limited to in-frame clones, with some not included. The sample includes roughly 1,600,000 clones, 98% to 99% seen only once; the top ten take approximately 0.38%. The sequenced sample consisted of naive CD4+ T cells sorted from blood. Described subset: CD45RA+ positively selected. Source of these receptors: a man in his thirties or forties in good health.

V gene TRBV28 combines with J gene TRBJ2-1, with 8 bases aligning to TRBD1. V lost 1 base, J lost 5 bases, and 7 bases stayed unmatched. Germline CDR1 is MDHEN and CDR2 is SYDVKM. This CDR3 region has 16 residues. The CDR3 DNA sequence: TGTGCCAGCAGTTTATACCGACAGGGGCCCAACAATGAGCAGTTCTTC. It encodes CASSLYRQGPNNEQFF.

The chain joins TRBV11-2 to TRBJ2-7; TRBD1 matches 12 bases. This CDR3 contains 15 residues. V trimming: 5 bases; J trimming: 1 base; junction bases outside the gene matches: 3. The V gene's germline CDR1 is SGHAT and CDR2 FQNNGV. This CDR3 is CASSRDRGLSYEQYF. In nucleotides, the CDR3 is TGTGCCAGCAGCCGGGACAGGGGGCTTTCCTACGAGCAGTACTTC.

The chain carries TRBV4-1 and TRBJ1-1; 8 nucleotides line up with TRBD1. CDR1 and CDR2 (germline): MGHRA, YSYEKL. Unmatched junction bases numbered 15, after V lost 3 bases and J lost 9 bases. The CDR3 sequence is 16 residues long. The CDR3 protein is CASSQVGQGRGNQAFF. Written as DNA, the CDR3 is TGCGCCAGCAGCCAGGTAGGACAGGGACGGGGTAATCAAGCTTTCTTT.

The chain links TRBV7-3 to TRBJ2-7; D unclear. V lost 5 bases and J lost 2, with 10 bases in between. Germline-derived CDR1 and CDR2 are SGHTA and FQGTGA. The CDR3 runs to 13 residues. The CDR3 DNA reads TGTGCCAGCAGCCCGGGCATACCCTACGAGCAGTACTTC. It yields the protein CASSPGIPYEQYF.

The V gene is TRBV7-2, the J gene TRBJ1-1; no clear D. The germline V and J ends were trimmed by 5 bases and 0 bases, with 13 bases remaining between them. The CDR3 consists of 15 residues. Germline CDR1 is SGHTA and CDR2 is FQGNSA. For the CDR3, the DNA is TGTGCCAGCAGCCCGCGGCGAGGGATGAACACTGAAGCTTTCTTT. Protein product: CASSPRRGMNTEAFF.

The V gene is TRBV19, the J gene TRBJ1-1; TRBD1 matches 7 bases. Trimming at V came to 2 bases and at J to 5 bases, leaving 2 bases not matched to a gene. Germline-derived CDR1 and CDR2 are LNHDA and SQIVND (reference sequence). The CDR3 has 13 residues. The DNA for the CDR3 is TGTGCCAGTAGTATACAACAGGGGACTGAAGCTTTCTTT. Encoded protein: CASSIQQGTEAFF.

The CDR3 DNA is TGTGCCAGCATCCACAGGGGGCGTAGCTCTGGAAACACCATATATTTT. This sequence encodes CASIHRGRSSGNTIYF. The J gene is TRBJ1-3, the V gene TRBV6-6; TRBD1 agrees at 9 bases. The CDR3 spans 16 residues. Germline lookup yields CDR1 MNHNY and CDR2 SVGAGI (reference sequence). Trimming took 7 bases from V and 0 from J; bases not matched to a gene: 7.

This clone came up once. The V call is TRBV20-1, the J call TRBJ2-2; unclear D gene. Trimming took off 5 bases at V and 7 bases at J, with 5 bases between the two ends. This CDR3 comprises 10 residues. Per germline, CDR1 DFQATT and CDR2 SNEGSKA (reference sequence). In DNA form, the CDR3 reads TGCAGTGCTTGGGACGGGGAGCTGTTTTTT. Translating gives CSAWDGELFF.

This clone was recorded only once. The chain carries TRBV6-5 and TRBJ2-1, with D maybe TRBD2 (6 bases). V shed 6 bases and J shed 10 bases, with 13 bases lying between them. The CDR3 totals 12 residues. Per the germline V gene, CDR1 is MNHEY and CDR2 is SVGAGI. The chain's CDR3 is CASSRGNWEQFF. The CDR3 DNA is TGTGCCAGCAGCCGGGGGAATTGGGAGCAGTTCTTC.

The rearrangement joins TRBV5-8 to TRBJ2-7; D gene unclear. V lost 3 bases and J lost 5, with 3 bases in between. Germline V gives CDR1 SGHTS, CDR2 YDEGEE. This CDR3 has 10 residues. The CDR3 protein is CASSWHEQYF. CDR3 DNA: TGTGCCAGCAGCTGGCACGAGCAGTACTTC. Combining the CDR3 with reference TRBV5-8 and TRBJ2-7 gives the whole variable domain EAGVTQSPTHLIKTRGQQATLRCSPISGHTSVYWYQQALGLGLQFLLWYDEGEERNRGNFPPRFSGRQFPNYSSELNVNALELEDSALYLCASSWHEQYFGPGTRLTVT.

The chain couples TRBV28 to TRBJ2-1, with TRBD2 identical over 9 bases. This CDR3 region has 12 residues. With 6 bases clipped from V and 15 bases from J, the junction kept 9 bases outside the gene matches. CDR1 is MDHEN, CDR2 SYDVKM, per germline. CDR3 loop: CASRRLSGSLFF. As DNA, the CDR3 is TGTGCCAGCAGAAGACTTAGCGGGAGCCTGTTCTTC.

The V call is TRBV9, the J call TRBJ1-5; D is perhaps TRBD1 (6 bases). This CDR3 has 14 residues. Between the trimmed V and J ends, which lost 3 bases and 5 bases, there was a span of 12 bases. Germline CDR1 SGDLS, CDR2 YYNGEE. CDR3 in amino acids: CASSEGVVDQPQHF. Here the CDR3 DNA reads TGTGCCAGCAGCGAGGGGGTGGTGGATCAGCCCCAGCATTTT.

This chain uses TRBV18 with TRBJ2-7; no clear D. Trimming removed 3 bases from V and 0 bases from J, with 9 bases in between. Germline assignment: CDR1 KGHSH and CDR2 LQKENI. CDR3 size: 14 residues. The CDR3 DNA follows: TGTGCCAGCTCACCGCAGAGTAGCTCCTACGAGCAGTACTTC. This encodes CASSPQSSSYEQYF.